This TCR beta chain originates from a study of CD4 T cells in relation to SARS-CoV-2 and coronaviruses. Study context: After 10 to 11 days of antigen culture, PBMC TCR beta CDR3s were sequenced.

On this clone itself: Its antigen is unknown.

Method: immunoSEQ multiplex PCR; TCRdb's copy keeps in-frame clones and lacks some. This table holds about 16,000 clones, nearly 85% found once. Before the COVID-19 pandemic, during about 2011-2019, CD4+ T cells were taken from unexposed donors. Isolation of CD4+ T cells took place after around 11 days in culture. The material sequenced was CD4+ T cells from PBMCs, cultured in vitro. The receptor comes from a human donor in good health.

CDR3 sequence reads: CATSRDRIAGVETQYF. The CDR3 DNA reads TGTGCCACCAGCAGAGATCGGATAGCGGGAGTAGAGACCCAGTACTTC. The rearrangement links TRBV15 to TRBJ2-5; the match to TRBD2 covers 9 bases. The CDR3 runs 16 residues. Germline-derived CDR1 and CDR2 are LNHNV and YYDKDF (reference sequence). J was trimmed by 4 bases and V by 0 bases; bases with no gene match: 6.